This T cell receptor beta chain was recorded in a study of blood T cell repertoires in COVID-19. Study background: Material from acute and convalescent COVID-19 was sourced from the United States, Italy and Spain. PBMCs, B-cell-depleted T cells, or T cells provided the cDNA or gDNA that made up the material.

Sequencing used immunoSEQ multiplex PCR; TCRdb keeps in-frame clones, though not all of them. The table shows tens of thousands of clones, with 92% occurring only once. CDR3 length: 12 amino acids. V was cut by 6 bases and J by 8 bases, with 13 bases left in between. CDR1 is SNHLY, CDR2 FYNNEI, per germline. The chain joins TRBV2 to TRBJ1-2, with TRBD1 as a possible D gene (5 bases). The TCR was taken from a human donor in a cohort sampled during active COVID-19. The sequenced sample consisted of peripheral blood. The CDR3 DNA follows: TGTGCCAGCAGGAAAGGGGTGGGAGGCTACACCTTC. Amino acid sequence: CASRKGVGGYTF.